These T cell receptor beta chains were read from a single sample in a study of blood T cell repertoires in COVID-19. The protocol was immunoSEQ multiplex PCR, while the TCRdb copy is restricted to in-frame clones and leaves out a portion. Seen here are approximately 270,000 clones, around 89% observed once, and the top ten hold about 6.7%. Sequenced input: peripheral blood. The source is a woman aged 25 to 45 with COVID-19, enrolled during active disease. Each CDR3 is given with its conserved first and last residue. The D gene is left open where the match is weak. Rows may omit the clone size; those that give it use once, few, many or a size class.

TRBJ2-2	-	TRBV6-6	-	CASSYPDSINTGELFF	TGTGCCAGCAGTTACCCGGACAGCATAAACACCGGGGAGCTGTTTTTT
TRBJ1-4	-	TRBV4-3	-	CASSQEPLGGTTVELFF	TGCGCCAGCAGCCAGGAACCATTGGGGGGTACCACAGTGGAACTGTTTTTT
TRBJ2-4	-	TRBV2	-	CASSRTPAKNIQYF	TGTGCCAGCAGCCGTACACCAGCCAAAAACATTCAGTACTTC
TRBJ2-1	-	TRBV7-9	TRBD2	CANDEDAGGPGEQFF	TGTGCCAACGATGAAGACGCGGGAGGGCCCGGCGAGCAGTTCTTC
TRBJ2-1	-	TRBV27	-	CASSLGGPGGSPYNEQFF	TGTGCCAGCAGTTTGGGAGGCCCCGGGGGATCCCCCTACAATGAGCAGTTCTTC
TRBJ2-3	-	TRBV19	TRBD1	CASRYSGGPDTQYF	TGTGCCAGTAGGTATTCAGGGGGCCCAGATACGCAGTATTTT
TRBJ1-6	-	TRBV2	-	CASRANAGSPLHF	TGTGCCAGCAGGGCGAATGCGGGGTCACCCCTCCACTTT
TRBJ1-5	few	TRBV6-6	TRBD1	CASRIQGMDQPQHF	TGTGCCAGCAGGATACAGGGGATGGATCAGCCCCAGCATTTT
TRBJ1-2	-	TRBV5-1	-	CASSLEGDTVYGYTF	TGCGCCAGCAGCTTGGAAGGGGATACAGTCTATGGCTACACCTTC
TRBJ1-1	-	TRBV27	-	CASSSRGNTEAFF	TGTGCCAGCAGCTCAAGAGGGAACACTGAAGCTTTCTTT
TRBJ1-3	-	TRBV2	-	CASNLGQISGNTIYF	TGTGCCAGCAATCTGGGCCAGATCTCTGGAAACACCATATATTTT
TRBJ2-2	-	TRBV6-5	-	CASRVWLSTGELFF	TGTGCCAGCAGGGTATGGCTCTCCACCGGGGAGCTGTTTTTT
TRBJ1-5	-	TRBV2	TRBD1	CASMGTEVRPQHF	TGTGCCAGCATGGGGACAGAAGTTCGGCCCCAGCATTTT
TRBJ1-6	-	TRBV2	TRBD1	CASSEEQGVNSPLHF	TGTGCCAGCAGTGAAGAACAGGGGGTTAATTCACCCCTCCACTTT
TRBJ1-1	-	TRBV7-9	-	CASSLLNTEAFF	TGTGCCAGCAGCTTGCTAAACACTGAAGCTTTCTTT
TRBJ1-2	-	TRBV28	-	CASSLGHPNYGYTF	TGTGCCAGCAGTTTGGGACATCCTAACTATGGCTACACCTTC
TRBJ2-1	-	TRBV11-3	TRBD2	CASSLESQGSGNNEQFF	TGTGCCAGCAGCTTAGAGAGCCAGGGTAGCGGGAACAATGAGCAGTTCTTC
TRBJ1-4	-	TRBV25-1	-	CASSEYGKGEGEKLFF	TGTGCCAGCAGTGAATATGGCAAGGGGGAGGGCGAAAAACTGTTTTTT
TRBJ2-5	-	TRBV3-1/TRBV3-2	TRBD2	CASSLSSGVQYQETQYF	TGTGCCAGCAGCCTTTCTAGCGGGGTCCAGTACCAAGAGACCCAGTACTTC
TRBJ2-7	-	TRBV5-4	TRBD1	CASSPFPRQGNDEQYF	TGTGCCAGCAGCCCATTTCCGCGACAGGGGAATGACGAGCAGTACTTC
TRBJ2-1	-	TRBV5-1	-	CASSPSSGASYNEQFF	TGCGCCAGCAGCCCCTCCAGCGGAGCCTCCTACAATGAGCAGTTCTTC
TRBJ1-2	-	TRBV6-5	-	CASSYVYRGGYTF	TGTGCCAGCAGTTACGTATATCGGGGGGGCTACACCTTC
TRBJ2-1	few	TRBV7-2	-	CASSLVMQGSYNEQFF	TGTGCCAGCAGCTTAGTTATGCAGGGCTCCTACAATGAGCAGTTCTTC
TRBJ1-2	once	TRBV19	TRBD1	CASRSGTVSRFYGYTF	TGTGCCAGTCGGTCCGGGACAGTTAGTAGGTTCTATGGCTACACCTTC
TRBJ1-1	-	TRBV5-8	TRBD1	CASSSGQATRLNTEAFF	TGTGCCAGCAGCTCTGGACAGGCGACCAGGCTGAACACTGAAGCTTTCTTT
TRBJ1-3	few	TRBV18	-	CASSPRGLDLFSGNTIYF	TGTGCCAGCTCACCAAGAGGGCTAGACCTCTTCTCTGGAAACACCATATATTTT
TRBJ2-2	-	TRBV24-1	-	CATSDGGANTGELFF	TGTGCCACCAGTGATGGCGGTGCGAACACCGGGGAGCTGTTTTTT
TRBJ1-2	-	TRBV2	TRBD1	CASRRTGPKKGYTF	TGTGCCAGCAGGAGGACAGGCCCAAAAAAAGGCTACACCTTC
TRBJ1-1	few	TRBV5-1	TRBD1	CASSWGQALGTEAFF	TGCGCCAGCAGCTGGGGACAGGCCCTAGGCACTGAAGCTTTCTTT
TRBJ2-3	-	TRBV4-2	TRBD1	CASSQRGPDTQYF	TGTGCCAGCAGCCAAAGGGGGCCAGATACGCAGTATTTT
TRBJ2-1	-	TRBV7-9	TRBD2	CASSPTGPSGPNEQFF	TGTGCCAGCAGCCCAACCGGCCCTAGCGGGCCAAATGAGCAGTTCTTC
TRBJ1-5	-	TRBV4-1	-	CASSQGQGTNQPQHF	TGCGCCAGCAGCCAAGGCCAGGGCACCAATCAGCCCCAGCATTTT
TRBJ1-5	-	TRBV28	-	CASSTGLSNQPQHF	TGTGCCAGCTCCACAGGGTTGAGCAATCAGCCCCAGCATTTT
TRBJ2-6	-	TRBV7-8	TRBD2	CASSASSGRANVLTF	TGTGCCAGCAGCGCATCTAGCGGGAGGGCCAACGTCCTGACTTTC
TRBJ2-5	-	TRBV5-4	-	CASRLGEAAQYF	TGTGCCAGCAGACTCGGCGAAGCGGCCCAGTACTTC